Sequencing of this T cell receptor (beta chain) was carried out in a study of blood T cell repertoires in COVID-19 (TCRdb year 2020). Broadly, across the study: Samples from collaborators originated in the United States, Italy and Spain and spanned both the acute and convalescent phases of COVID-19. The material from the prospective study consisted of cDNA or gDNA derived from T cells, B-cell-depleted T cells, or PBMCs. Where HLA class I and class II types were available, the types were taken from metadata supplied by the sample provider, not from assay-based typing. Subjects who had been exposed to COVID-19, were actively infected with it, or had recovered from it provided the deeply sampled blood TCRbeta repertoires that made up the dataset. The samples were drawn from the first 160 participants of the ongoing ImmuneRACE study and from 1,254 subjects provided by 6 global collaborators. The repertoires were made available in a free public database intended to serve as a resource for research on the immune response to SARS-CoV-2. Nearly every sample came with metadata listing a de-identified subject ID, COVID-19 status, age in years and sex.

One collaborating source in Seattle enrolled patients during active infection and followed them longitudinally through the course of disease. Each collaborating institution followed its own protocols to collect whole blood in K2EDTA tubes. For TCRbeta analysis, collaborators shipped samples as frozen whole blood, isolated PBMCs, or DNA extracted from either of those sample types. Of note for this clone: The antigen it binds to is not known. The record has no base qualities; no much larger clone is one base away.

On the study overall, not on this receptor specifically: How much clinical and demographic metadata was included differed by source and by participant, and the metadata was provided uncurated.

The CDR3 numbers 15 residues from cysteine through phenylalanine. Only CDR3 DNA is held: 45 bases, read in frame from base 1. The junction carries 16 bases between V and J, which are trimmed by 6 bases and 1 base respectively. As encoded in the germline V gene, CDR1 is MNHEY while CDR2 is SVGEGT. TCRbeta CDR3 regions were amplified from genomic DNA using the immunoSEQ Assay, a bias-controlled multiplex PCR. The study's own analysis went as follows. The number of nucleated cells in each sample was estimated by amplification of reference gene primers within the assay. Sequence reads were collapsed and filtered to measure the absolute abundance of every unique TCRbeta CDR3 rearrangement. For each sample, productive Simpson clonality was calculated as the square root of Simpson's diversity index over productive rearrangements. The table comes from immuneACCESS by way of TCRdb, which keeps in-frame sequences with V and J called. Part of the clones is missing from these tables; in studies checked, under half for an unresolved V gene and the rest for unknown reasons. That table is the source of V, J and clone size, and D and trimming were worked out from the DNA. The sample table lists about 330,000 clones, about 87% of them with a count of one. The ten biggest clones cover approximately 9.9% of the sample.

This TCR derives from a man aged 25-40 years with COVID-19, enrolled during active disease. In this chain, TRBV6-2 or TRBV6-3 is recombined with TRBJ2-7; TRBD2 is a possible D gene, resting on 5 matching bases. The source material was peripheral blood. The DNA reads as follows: TGTGCCAGCAGCATGTACCTGAGGGCTTCCTACGAGCAGTACTTC. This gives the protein CASSMYLRASYEQYF.